The 20 T cell receptor beta chains below come from one sample, sequenced in a study of PD-L1 blockade in urothelial cancer. Using immunoSEQ multiplex PCR, the repertoire was profiled, and TCRdb retains in-frame clones only, with some absent. Counted here are 70,000 or so clones, 90% occurring once; the ten biggest clones make up roughly 4.7%. Time point noted: pretreatment peripheral blood. The sample consisted of PBMCs, taken around atezolizumab (anti-PD-L1) treatment. Receptors originate from a man between 70 and 80 years old with urothelial cancer.

The chain employs TRBV7-2 and TRBJ2-1; unclear D gene. Trimming pared 1 base from V and 4 bases from J, leaving 11 bases between. This CDR3 region has 15 residues. Germline V gene data show CDR1 as SGHTA and CDR2 as FQGNSA. In nucleotides, the CDR3 is TGTGCCAGCAGCTTAGTAATTTCCTTTTACAATGAGCAGTTCTTC. Translation gives CASSLVISFYNEQFF.

The chain has TRBV19 and TRBJ2-3; 9 bases map to TRBD1. Germline lookup yields CDR1 LNHDA and CDR2 SQIVND (reference sequence). V shed 0 bases, J shed 8 bases, and the junction held 12 bases outside the gene matches. The CDR3 is made up of 17 amino acids. The DNA of the CDR3 is TGTGCCAGTAGTATAGATTCCCGAACCCGGACAGGGGCTACGCAGTATTTT. It codes for CASSIDSRTRTGATQYF.

The chain uses TRBV27 and TRBJ2-7, with D possibly being TRBD2 (5 bases). V lost 4 bases and J lost 3, with 16 bases in between. This CDR3 region has 15 residues. Germline-derived CDR1 and CDR2 are MNHEY and SMNVEV (reference sequence). CDR3: CASSSHSPGSYEQYF. In DNA form, the CDR3 reads TGTGCCAGCAGTTCTCATTCCCCGGGAAGCTACGAGCAGTACTTC.

The rearrangement joins TRBV19 to TRBJ2-6; tentative D call: TRBD2 (5 bases). Germline V CDR1 and CDR2: LNHDA, SQIVND (reference sequence). The V and J ends lost 7 bases and 3 bases respectively, with 7 bases between them. The CDR3 has 13 amino acids. CDR3 amino acids: CASKAGGANVLTF. CDR3 in DNA: TGTGCCAGTAAGGCGGGTGGGGCCAACGTCCTGACTTTC.

This rearrangement joins TRBV5-1 to TRBJ2-5, with 11 bases identical to TRBD2. CDR1 SGHRS and CDR2 YFSETQ come from the germline V gene. V trimming: 3 bases; J trimming: 5 bases; junction bases outside the gene matches: 9. The CDR3 loop spans 16 amino acids. The CDR3 nucleotides read TGCGCCAGCAGCTCGGGACTAGCGGACCTGCTGGAGACCCAGTACTTC. As protein: CASSSGLADLLETQYF.

CDR3 residues: CASSYEGGPANEQFF. Here the CDR3 DNA reads TGTGCCAGCAGTTACGAGGGAGGGCCGGCTAATGAGCAGTTCTTC. The rearrangement uses TRBV6-5 and TRBJ2-1, with TRBD2 identical over 7 bases. The CDR3 runs 15 residues. J lost 7 bases, V lost 2 bases, and 8 bases had no gene match. Per germline, CDR1 MNHEY and CDR2 SVGAGI.

The chain employs TRBV27 and TRBJ1-2; D perhaps matches TRBD1 (5 bases). Germline V gene lookup returns CDR1 MNHEY and CDR2 SMNVEV (reference sequence). Deletions cut 3 bases from V and 6 bases from J, with 11 bases between. This CDR3 has 13 amino acids. The CDR3 reads CASSFSGVNGYTF. DNA of the CDR3: TGTGCCAGCAGTTTTTCGGGGGTAAATGGCTACACCTTC.

This chain joins TRBV28 and TRBJ2-2; D might be TRBD2 (6 bases). This CDR3 region has 15 residues. CDR1 and CDR2 from the germline V gene are MDHEN and SYDVKM. V lost 2 bases and J lost 5, with 12 bases in between. For the CDR3, the DNA is TGTGCCAGCAGTTTAGTCTTCGGGGGAACCGGGGAGCTGTTTTTT. This gives the protein CASSLVFGGTGELFF. The complete variable domain, with remaining parts taken from reference TRBV28 and TRBJ2-2, reads DVKVTQSSRYLVKRTGEKVFLECVQDMDHENMFWYRQDPGLGLRLIYFSYDVKMKEKGDIPEGYSVSREKKERFSLILESASTNQTSMYLCASSLVFGGTGELFFGEGSRLTVL.

This chain uses TRBV6-1 with TRBJ1-5; 7 bases fit TRBD1. CDR3 size: 14 residues. Germline CDR1 is MNHNS and CDR2 is SASEGT. With 1 base clipped from V and 6 bases from J, the junction kept 3 bases outside the gene matches. CDR3 protein: CASSEGGGIQPQHF. CDR3 DNA sequence: TGTGCCAGCAGTGAAGGAGGGGGCATTCAGCCCCAGCATTTT.

The chain has TRBV29-1 and TRBJ2-3, with TRBD2 as a possible D gene (5 bases). Trimming removed 4 bases at V and 2 bases at J, with 13 bases between. This CDR3 spans 14 amino acids. Germline V gene data show CDR1 as SQVTM and CDR2 as ANQGSEA. In DNA form, the CDR3 reads TGCAGCGTTGCGGCGGGCTCTCCCACAGATACGCAGTATTTT. The encoded protein is CSVAAGSPTDTQYF.

The J gene is TRBJ1-1, the V gene TRBV10-3, with 8 bases lining up with TRBD1. This CDR3 comprises 13 residues. The V and J ends lost 0 bases and 10 bases, in that order; junction bases with no gene match: 4. Per germline, CDR1 ENHRY and CDR2 SYGVKD. The CDR3 protein is CAISESQGARAFF. CDR3 coding DNA: TGTGCCATCAGTGAGTCCCAGGGGGCGCGAGCTTTCTTT.

The chain is built from TRBV7-2 and TRBJ2-7, with TRBD2 matching over 11 bases. Germline CDR1 and CDR2: SGHTA and FQGNSA. The CDR3 runs 15 residues. Trimming removed 3 bases from V and 5 bases from J; junction bases left unmatched: 6. Here the CDR3 reads CASSFRSGRADEQYF. The CDR3 DNA follows: TGTGCCAGCAGCTTCCGTAGCGGGAGGGCTGACGAGCAGTACTTC.

V usage is TRBV28 and J usage is TRBJ1-2; 9 bases are a match to TRBD1. V gave up 5 bases and J gave up 3 bases; unmatched junction bases: 7. This CDR3 has 15 amino acids. Germline-derived CDR1 and CDR2 are MDHEN and SYDVKM. The CDR3 nucleotides read TGTGCCAGCAGTCGCTGGGACAGGGATGACTATGGCTACACCTTC. This translates into CASSRWDRDDYGYTF.

This clone was seen once. The V gene is TRBV9, the J gene TRBJ2-7; 7 nucleotides line up with TRBD2. The CDR3 extends over 14 amino acids. J gave up 3 bases and V 0 bases, and 3 bases lay outside the gene matches. Per the germline V gene, CDR1 is SGDLS and CDR2 is YYNGEE. CDR3 nucleotides: TGTGCCAGCAGCGTAGGTAGGACTAGCTACGAGCAGTACTTC. Its translation: CASSVGRTSYEQYF. Looking up the rest from reference TRBV9 and TRBJ2-7 gives the full variable domain: DSGVTQTPKHLITATGQRVTLRCSPRSGDLSVYWYQQSLDQGLQFLIQYYNGEERAKGNILERFSAQQFPDLHSELNLSSLELGDSALYFCASSVGRTSYEQYFGPGTRLTVT.

The gene calls are TRBV10-3 and TRBJ2-5, with D perhaps TRBD2 (5 bases). Per germline, CDR1 ENHRY and CDR2 SYGVKD. The CDR3 has 16 amino acids. Trimming removed 0 bases at V and 0 bases at J, with 11 bases between. The CDR3 bases are TGTGCCATCAGTGAGTCCCGGGGTAATAACCAAGAGACCCAGTACTTC. Translated, it gives CAISESRGNNQETQYF.

This clone came up once. This chain links TRBV19 with TRBJ1-1; TRBD1 matches 9 bases. CDR1 and CDR2 (germline): LNHDA, SQIVND (reference sequence). There are 16 residues in the CDR3. The J segment lost 0 bases and the V segment lost 4 bases, leaving 6 bases of the junction unmatched. The CDR3 region is CASSRGQGGMNTEAFF. CDR3 sequence (DNA): TGTGCCAGTAGTAGGGGACAGGGTGGTATGAACACTGAAGCTTTCTTT.

V usage is TRBV7-3 and J usage is TRBJ2-1, with D tentatively TRBD2 (5 bases). The CDR3 is 15 residues long. With 1 base removed from V and 4 bases from J, the gap between germline ends came to 11 bases. The germline V gene has CDR1 SGHTA and CDR2 FQGTGA. Here the CDR3 reads CASSLSSEGYNEQFF. CDR3 bases: TGTGCCAGCAGCTTAAGCAGCGAGGGTTACAATGAGCAGTTCTTC.

This clone was seen once. The chain has TRBV6-6 and TRBJ1-2, with TRBD1 matching 8 bases. The J segment lost 0 bases and the V segment lost 4 bases, leaving 4 bases of the junction unmatched. This CDR3 is 15 amino acids long. Germline loops: CDR1 MNHNY, CDR2 SVGAGI (reference sequence). The CDR3 coding sequence is TGTGCCAGCAGTTCTAGGACAGGGACTAACTATGGCTACACCTTC. It codes for CASSSRTGTNYGYTF.

The rearrangement uses TRBV5-1 and TRBJ1-1, with a weak D call TRBD1 (6 bases). The V end lost 4 bases, the J end lost 4 bases, and 23 bases lay between the germline ends. This CDR3 has 17 amino acids. Germline V gene lookup returns CDR1 SGHRS and CDR2 YFSETQ. The CDR3, as DNA: TGCGCCAGCAGCCTCTCGACGTTCGATAGGGGGTCCACTGAAGCTTTCTTT. Amino acid sequence: CASSLSTFDRGSTEAFF.

The rearrangement uses TRBV19 and TRBJ2-1, with TRBD2 identical over 7 bases. Trimming cost V 7 bases and J 3 bases; bases outside gene matches: 12. This CDR3 region has 16 residues. Germline-derived CDR1 and CDR2 are LNHDA and SQIVND (reference sequence). This CDR3 is CASTVGSGIRYNEQFF. The CDR3 nucleotides read TGTGCCAGTACAGTAGGGAGCGGGATCCGCTACAATGAGCAGTTCTTC.